The text below deals with one T cell receptor (beta chain). Its antigen is unknown. The CDR3 sequence is 13 residues long. Germline V gene lookup returns CDR1 MNHEY and CDR2 SMNVEV (reference sequence). Trimming removed 4 bases at V and 4 bases at J, with 10 bases between. The sample comes from a study of shared clonotypes between healthy human individuals. In the study overall: Donors, aged 18 to 49, were a couple of women and a few men.

The assay was immunoSEQ multiplex PCR, and TCRdb's table has in-frame clones only and misses some. The sample carries some 2,500,000 clones, roughly 93% recorded once. Study-level results: Only blood underwent sampling, and tissue repertoires likely differ. Compared with clonotypes that all four donors shared, non-shared clonotypes had lower generation probabilities. The naive CD4 repertoires of a handful of donors were compared, and roughly 5.1% of clonotypes were shared.

Material for sequencing was naive CD4+ T cells from PBMCs. The subset here: CD45RA+ positively selected. The chain carries TRBV27 and TRBJ1-1; no clear D gene. The TCR was taken from a man younger than 35 in good health. Some clones in this sample may be carry-over from other donors' samples. The CDR3 here is CASSSRRGTEAFF. The CDR3 DNA is TGTGCCAGCAGTTCACGGCGCGGCACTGAAGCTTTCTTT.